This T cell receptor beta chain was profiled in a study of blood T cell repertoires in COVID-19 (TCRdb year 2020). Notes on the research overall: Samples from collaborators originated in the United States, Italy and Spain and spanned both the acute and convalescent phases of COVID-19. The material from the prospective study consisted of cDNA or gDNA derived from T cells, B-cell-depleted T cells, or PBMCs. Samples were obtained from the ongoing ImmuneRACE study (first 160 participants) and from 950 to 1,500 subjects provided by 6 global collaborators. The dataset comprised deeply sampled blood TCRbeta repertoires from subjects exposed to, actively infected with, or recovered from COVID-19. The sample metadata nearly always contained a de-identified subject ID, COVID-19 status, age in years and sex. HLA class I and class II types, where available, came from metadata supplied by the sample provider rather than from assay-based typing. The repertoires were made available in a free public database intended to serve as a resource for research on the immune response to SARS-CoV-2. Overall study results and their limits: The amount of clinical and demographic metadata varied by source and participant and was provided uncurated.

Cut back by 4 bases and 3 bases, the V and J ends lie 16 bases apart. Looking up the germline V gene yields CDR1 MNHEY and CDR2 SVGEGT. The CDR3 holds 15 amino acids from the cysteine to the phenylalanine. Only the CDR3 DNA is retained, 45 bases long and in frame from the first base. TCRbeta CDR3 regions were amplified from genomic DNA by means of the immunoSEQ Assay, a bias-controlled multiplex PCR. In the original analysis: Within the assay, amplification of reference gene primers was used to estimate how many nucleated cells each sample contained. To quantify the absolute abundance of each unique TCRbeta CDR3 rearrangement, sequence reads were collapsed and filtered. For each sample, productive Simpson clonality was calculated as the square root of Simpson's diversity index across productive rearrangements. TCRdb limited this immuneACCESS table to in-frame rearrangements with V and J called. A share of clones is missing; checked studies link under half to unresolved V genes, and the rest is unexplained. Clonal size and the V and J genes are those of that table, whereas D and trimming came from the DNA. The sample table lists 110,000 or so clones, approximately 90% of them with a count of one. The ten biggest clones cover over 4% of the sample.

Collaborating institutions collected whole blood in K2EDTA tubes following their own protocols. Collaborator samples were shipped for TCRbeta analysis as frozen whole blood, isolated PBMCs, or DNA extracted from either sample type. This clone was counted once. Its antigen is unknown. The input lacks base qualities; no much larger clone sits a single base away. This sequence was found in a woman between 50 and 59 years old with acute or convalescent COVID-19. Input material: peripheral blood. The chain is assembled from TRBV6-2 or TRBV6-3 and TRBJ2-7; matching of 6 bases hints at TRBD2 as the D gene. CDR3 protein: CASSSQRDSNYEQYF. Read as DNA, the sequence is TGTGCCAGCAGTTCCCAACGGGACTCCAACTACGAGCAGTACTTC.